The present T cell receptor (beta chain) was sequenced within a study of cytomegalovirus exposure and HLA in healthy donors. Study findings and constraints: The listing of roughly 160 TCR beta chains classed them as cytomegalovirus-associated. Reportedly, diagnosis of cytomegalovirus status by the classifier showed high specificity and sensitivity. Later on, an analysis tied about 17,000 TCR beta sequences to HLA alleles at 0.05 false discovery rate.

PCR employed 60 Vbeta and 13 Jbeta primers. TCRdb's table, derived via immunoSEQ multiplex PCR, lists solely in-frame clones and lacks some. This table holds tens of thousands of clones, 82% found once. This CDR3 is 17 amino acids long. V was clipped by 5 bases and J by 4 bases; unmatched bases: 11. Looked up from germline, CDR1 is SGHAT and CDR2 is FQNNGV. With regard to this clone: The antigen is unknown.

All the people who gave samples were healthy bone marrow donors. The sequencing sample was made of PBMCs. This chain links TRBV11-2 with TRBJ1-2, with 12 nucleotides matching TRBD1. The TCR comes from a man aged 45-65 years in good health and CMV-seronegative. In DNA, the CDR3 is TGTGCCAGCAGCCCGGGGACAGGGGGCCTCTTAGGCTATGGCTACACCTTC. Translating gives CASSPGTGGLLGYGYTF. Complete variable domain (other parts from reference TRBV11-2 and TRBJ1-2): EAGVAQSPRYKIIEKRQSVAFWCNPISGHATLYWYQQILGQGPKLLIQFQNNGVVDDSQLPKDRFSAERLKGVDSTLKIQPAKLEDSAVYLCASSPGTGGLLGYGYTFGSGTRLTVV.